This T cell receptor beta chain originates from a study of blood T cell repertoires in COVID-19. Study overall: Both acute and convalescent COVID-19 samples were obtained from the United States, Italy and Spain. Sources were T cells, B-cell-depleted T cells, or PBMCs; the material itself was cDNA or gDNA.

Losses at the gene ends were 5 bases for V and 6 bases for J; bases not matched to a gene: 9. Germline V gene sequence: CDR1 SNHLY, CDR2 FYNNEI. The length of the CDR3 is 15 residues. How the authors handled the data: The assay estimated nucleated cells by amplifying reference gene primers. Method: immunoSEQ multiplex PCR; TCRdb's copy keeps in-frame clones and lacks some. D and trimming were read from the DNA, whereas the V and J calls and clone size are those reported in that table. This repertoire shows approximately 69,000 clones, more than 80% found once; its top ten account for approximately 20%.

The specimen was peripheral blood. This chain joins TRBV2 and TRBJ2-2; TRBD1 aligns across 7 bases. This clonotype was obtained from a woman between 65 and 79 years old with acute or convalescent COVID-19. CDR3 DNA sequence: TGTGCCAGCAGTCCATTACCGACAGGGCCCGGGGAGCTGTTTTTT. Protein product: CASSPLPTGPGELFF.